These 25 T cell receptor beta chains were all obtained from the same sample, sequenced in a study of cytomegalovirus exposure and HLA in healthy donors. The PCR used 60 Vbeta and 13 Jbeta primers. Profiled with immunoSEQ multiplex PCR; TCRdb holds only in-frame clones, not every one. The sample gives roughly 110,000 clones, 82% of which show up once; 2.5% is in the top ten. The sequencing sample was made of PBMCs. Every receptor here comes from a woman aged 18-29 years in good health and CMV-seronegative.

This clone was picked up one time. CDR3 region: CASSLSPTSGTYEQYF. For the CDR3, the DNA is TGTGCCAGCAGCTTAAGCCCGACTAGCGGGACCTACGAGCAGTACTTC. The rearrangement uses TRBV7-2 and TRBJ2-7, with 11 bases matching TRBD2. Germline loops: CDR1 SGHTA, CDR2 FQGNSA. The CDR3 length is 16 residues. J was trimmed by 2 bases and V by 2 bases; bases with no gene match: 5.

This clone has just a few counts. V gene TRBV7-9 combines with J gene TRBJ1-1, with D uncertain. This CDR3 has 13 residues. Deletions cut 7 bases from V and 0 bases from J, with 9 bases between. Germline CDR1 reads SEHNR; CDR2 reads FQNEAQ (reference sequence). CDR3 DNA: TGTGCCAGCACAGGCTTCTTGAACACTGAAGCTTTCTTT. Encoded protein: CASTGFLNTEAFF.

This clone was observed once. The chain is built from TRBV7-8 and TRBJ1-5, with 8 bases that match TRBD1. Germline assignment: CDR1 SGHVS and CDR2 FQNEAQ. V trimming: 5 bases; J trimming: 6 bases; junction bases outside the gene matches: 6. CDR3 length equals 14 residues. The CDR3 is CASSPHRGSQPQHF. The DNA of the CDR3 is TGTGCCAGCAGCCCCCACAGGGGGTCTCAGCCCCAGCATTTT.

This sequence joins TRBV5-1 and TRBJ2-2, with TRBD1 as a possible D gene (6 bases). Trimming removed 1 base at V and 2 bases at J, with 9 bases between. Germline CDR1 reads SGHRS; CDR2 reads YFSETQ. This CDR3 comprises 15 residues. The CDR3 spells CASSLIQGNTGELFF. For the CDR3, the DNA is TGCGCCAGCAGCTTGATACAGGGCAACACCGGGGAGCTGTTTTTT.

The CDR3 coding sequence is TGTGCCAGCACCCCTAACAGGGGAAATTCACCCCTCCACTTT. Residues: CASTPNRGNSPLHF. J is TRBJ1-6 and V is TRBV27, with 7 bases aligning to TRBD1. Trimming at V came to 7 bases and at J to 7 bases, leaving 7 bases not matched to a gene. Looked up from germline, CDR1 is MNHEY and CDR2 is SMNVEV (reference sequence). The CDR3 spans 14 residues.

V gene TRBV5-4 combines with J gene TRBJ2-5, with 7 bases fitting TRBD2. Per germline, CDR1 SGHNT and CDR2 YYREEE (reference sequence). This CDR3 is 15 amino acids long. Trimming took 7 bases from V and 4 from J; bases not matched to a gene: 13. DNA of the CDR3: TGTGCCAGCGTCAATAGCGGGCCGGGCCCAGAGACCCAGTACTTC. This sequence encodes CASVNSGPGPETQYF.

In DNA form, the CDR3 reads TGTGCCAGCTCAGCCCAGGGGGACACTGAAGCTTTCTTT. It encodes CASSAQGDTEAFF. The chain combines TRBV18 with TRBJ1-1, with 7 bases aligning to TRBD1. CDR1 and CDR2 from the germline V gene are KGHSH and LQKENI. The V gene end was trimmed by 5 bases and the J gene end by 3 bases; junction bases not matched to a gene: 3. The CDR3 sequence is 13 residues long. Using reference TRBV18 and TRBJ1-1 for the parts outside the CDR3, the full variable domain is NAGVMQNPRHLVRRRGQEARLRCSPMKGHSHVYWYRQLPEEGLKFMVYLQKENIIDESGMPKERFSAEFPKEGPSILRIQQVVRGDSAAYFCASSAQGDTEAFFGQGTRLTVV.

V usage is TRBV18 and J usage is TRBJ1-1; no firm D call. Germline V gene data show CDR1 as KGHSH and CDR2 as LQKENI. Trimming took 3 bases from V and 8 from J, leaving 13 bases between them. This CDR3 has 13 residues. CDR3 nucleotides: TGTGCCAGCTCACCTGATTACTCGGGGGAAGCTTTCTTT. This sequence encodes CASSPDYSGEAFF.

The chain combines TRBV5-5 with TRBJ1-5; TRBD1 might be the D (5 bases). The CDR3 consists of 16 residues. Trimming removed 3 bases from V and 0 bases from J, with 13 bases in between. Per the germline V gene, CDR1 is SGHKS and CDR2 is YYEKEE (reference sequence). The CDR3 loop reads CASSSTGGNSNQPQHF. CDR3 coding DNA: TGTGCCAGCAGCTCCACGGGGGGGAATAGCAATCAGCCCCAGCATTTT.

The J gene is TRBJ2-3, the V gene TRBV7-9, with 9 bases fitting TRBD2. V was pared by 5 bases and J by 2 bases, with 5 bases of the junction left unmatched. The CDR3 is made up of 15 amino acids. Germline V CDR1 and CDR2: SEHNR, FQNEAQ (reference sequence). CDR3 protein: CASSTRLADTDTQYF. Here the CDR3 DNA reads TGTGCCAGCAGCACCCGACTAGCGGACACAGATACGCAGTATTTT.

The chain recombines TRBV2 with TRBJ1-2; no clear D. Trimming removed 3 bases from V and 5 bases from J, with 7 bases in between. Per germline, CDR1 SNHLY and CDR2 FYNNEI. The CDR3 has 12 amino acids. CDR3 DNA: TGTGCCAGCAGTGAGGCCGGGTATGGCTACACCTTC. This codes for CASSEAGYGYTF.

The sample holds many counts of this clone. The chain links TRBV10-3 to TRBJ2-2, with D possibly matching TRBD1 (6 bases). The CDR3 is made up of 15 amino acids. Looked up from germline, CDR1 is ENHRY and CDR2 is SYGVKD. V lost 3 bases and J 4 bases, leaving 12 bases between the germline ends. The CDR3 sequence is CAISDLQGGTGELFF. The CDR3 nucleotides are TGTGCCATCAGTGATCTACAGGGTGGCACCGGGGAGCTGTTTTTT.

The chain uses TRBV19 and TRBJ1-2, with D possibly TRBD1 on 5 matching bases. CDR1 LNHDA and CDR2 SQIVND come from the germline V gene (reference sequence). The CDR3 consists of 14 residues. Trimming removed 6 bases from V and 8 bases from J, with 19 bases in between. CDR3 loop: CASSWGLENGGYTF. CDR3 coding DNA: TGTGCCAGTAGCTGGGGACTGGAGAACGGGGGCTACACCTTC.

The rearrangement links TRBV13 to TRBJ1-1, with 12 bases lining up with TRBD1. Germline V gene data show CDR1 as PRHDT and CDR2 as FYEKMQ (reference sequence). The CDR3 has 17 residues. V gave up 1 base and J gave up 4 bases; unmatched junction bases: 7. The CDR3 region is CASSLAGQGADGTEAFF. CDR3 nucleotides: TGTGCCAGCAGCTTAGCGGGACAGGGGGCAGATGGCACTGAAGCTTTCTTT.

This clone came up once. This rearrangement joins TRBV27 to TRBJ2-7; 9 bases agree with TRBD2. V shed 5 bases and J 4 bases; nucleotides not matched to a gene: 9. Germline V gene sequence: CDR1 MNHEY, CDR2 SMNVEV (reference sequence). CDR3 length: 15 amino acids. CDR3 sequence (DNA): TGTGCCAGCAGTCCAGATAGCGGGAGTAAATACGAGCAGTACTTC. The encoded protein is CASSPDSGSKYEQYF.

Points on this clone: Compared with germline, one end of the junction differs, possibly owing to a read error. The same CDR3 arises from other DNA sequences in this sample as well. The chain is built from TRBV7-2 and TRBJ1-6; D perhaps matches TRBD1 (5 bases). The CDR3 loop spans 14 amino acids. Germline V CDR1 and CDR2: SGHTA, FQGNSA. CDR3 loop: CASSMTVYNSPLHF. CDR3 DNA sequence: TGTGCCAGCAGCATGACAGTGTATAATTCCCCCCTCCACTTT.

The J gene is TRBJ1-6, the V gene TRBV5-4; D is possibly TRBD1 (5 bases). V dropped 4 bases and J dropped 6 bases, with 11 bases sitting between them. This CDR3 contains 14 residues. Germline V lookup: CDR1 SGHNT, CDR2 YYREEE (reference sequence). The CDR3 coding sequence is TGTGCCAGCAGCACGACAGCCGCTAATTCACCCCTCCACTTT. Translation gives CASSTTAANSPLHF.

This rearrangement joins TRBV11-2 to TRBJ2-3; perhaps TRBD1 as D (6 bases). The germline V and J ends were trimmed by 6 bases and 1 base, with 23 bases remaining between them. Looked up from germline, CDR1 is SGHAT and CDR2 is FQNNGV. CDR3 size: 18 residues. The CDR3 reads CASRSYTGSSIGTDTQYF. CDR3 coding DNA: TGTGCCAGCAGGTCTTATACAGGGAGTAGTATCGGCACAGATACGCAGTATTTT.

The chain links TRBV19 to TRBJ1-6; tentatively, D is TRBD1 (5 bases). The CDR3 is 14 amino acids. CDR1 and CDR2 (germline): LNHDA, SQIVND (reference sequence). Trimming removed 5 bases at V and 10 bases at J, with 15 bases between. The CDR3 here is CASSYLQGGSPLHF. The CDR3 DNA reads TGTGCCAGTAGTTATCTGCAGGGTGGGTCACCCCTCCACTTT.

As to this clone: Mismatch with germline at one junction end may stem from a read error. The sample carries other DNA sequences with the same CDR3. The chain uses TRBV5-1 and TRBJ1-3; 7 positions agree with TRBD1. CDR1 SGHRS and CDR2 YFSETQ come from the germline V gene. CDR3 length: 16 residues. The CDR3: CASSLGYRGSGNTIYF. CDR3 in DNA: TGCGCCAGCAGTTTGGGGTACAGGGGCTCTGGAAACACCATATATTTT.

In DNA, the CDR3 is TGTGCCAGCAGCCCGGGGACAGGGGTACTCAACTATGGCTACACCTTC. Its translation: CASSPGTGVLNYGYTF. The chain couples TRBV5-8 to TRBJ1-2, with 10 positions matching TRBD1. CDR1 and CDR2 (germline): SGHTS, YDEGEE. V gave up 4 bases and J gave up 2 bases; unmatched junction bases: 8. The CDR3 has 16 amino acids.

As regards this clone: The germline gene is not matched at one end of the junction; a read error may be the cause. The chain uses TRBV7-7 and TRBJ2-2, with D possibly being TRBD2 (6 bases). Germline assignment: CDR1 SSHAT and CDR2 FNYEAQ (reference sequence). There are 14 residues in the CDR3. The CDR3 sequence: CASSLSGGTGELFF. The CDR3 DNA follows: TGTGCTAGCAGCTTGTCCGGGGGCACCGGGGAGCTGTTTTTT.

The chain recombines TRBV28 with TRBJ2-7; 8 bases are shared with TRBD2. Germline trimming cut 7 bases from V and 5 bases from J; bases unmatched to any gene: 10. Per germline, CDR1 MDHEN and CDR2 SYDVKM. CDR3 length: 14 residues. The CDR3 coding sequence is TGTGCCAGCAACATCCGACTAGCGCGGAACGAGCAGTACTTC. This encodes CASNIRLARNEQYF.

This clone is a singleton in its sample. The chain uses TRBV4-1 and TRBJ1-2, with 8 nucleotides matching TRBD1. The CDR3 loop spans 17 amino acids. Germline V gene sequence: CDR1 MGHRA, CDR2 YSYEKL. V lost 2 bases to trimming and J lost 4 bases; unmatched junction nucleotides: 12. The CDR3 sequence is CASSQLSAGGDGYGYTF. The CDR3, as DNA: TGCGCCAGCAGCCAATTATCGGCAGGGGGCGACGGCTATGGCTACACCTTC.

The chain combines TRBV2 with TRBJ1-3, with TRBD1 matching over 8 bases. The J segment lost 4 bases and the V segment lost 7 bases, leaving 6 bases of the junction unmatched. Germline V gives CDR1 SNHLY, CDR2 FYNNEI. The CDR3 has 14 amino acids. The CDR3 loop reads CASTLRGLGNTIYF. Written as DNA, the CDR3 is TGTGCCAGCACCCTCAGGGGGCTCGGAAACACCATATATTTT.